Ten or more counts support the clone carrying this T cell receptor beta chain. Germline loops: CDR1 SGHRS, CDR2 YFSETQ. The length of the CDR3 is 14 residues. Deletions cut 1 base from V and 6 bases from J, with 10 bases between. The data were obtained in a study of T cells after yellow fever vaccination. Researchers made TCR cDNA using 5'RACE template switching, and this step added a universal primer site and UMIs. Each CDR3 protein gets one entry after TCRdb re-called the 5' RACE reads with MiXCR. The sample holds 550,000 to 750,000 distinct CDR3 sequences; 13% are singletons and the top ten take around 15%.

This clonotype was sampled from a man younger than 45 who received the YFV17D yellow fever vaccine. The rearrangement uses TRBV5-1 and TRBJ1-4, with D uncertain. The sequencing here drew on PBMCs, taken on the day of the yellow fever booster vaccination. This CDR3 is CASSLNVGDEKLFF. CDR3 sequence (DNA): TGCGCCAGCAGCTTGAATGTGGGTGATGAAAAACTGTTTTTT.